What follows are 14 T cell receptor beta chains derived from one specimen sequenced in a study of CD4 T cells in relation to SARS-CoV-2 and coronaviruses. The antigens these receptors bind are not known. CD4+ T cells from unexposed donors were obtained before the COVID-19 pandemic (2011-2018). After roughly ten days of culture, CD4+ T cells were isolated. Profiled with immunoSEQ multiplex PCR; TCRdb holds only in-frame clones, not every one. This sample has around 18,000 clones, with about three quarters found just once. Specimen: CD4+ T cells from PBMCs, cultured in vitro. The receptor set was obtained from a human donor in good health.

The rearrangement uses TRBV2 and TRBJ2-7; TRBD1 might be the D (5 bases). Germline CDR1 reads SNHLY; CDR2 reads FYNNEI. The CDR3 totals 11 residues. Trimming removed 7 bases from V and 4 bases from J, with 8 bases in between. CDR3 amino acids: CASTQGYEQYF. Here the CDR3 DNA reads TGTGCCAGCACCCAGGGTTACGAGCAGTACTTC.

The chain recombines TRBV28 with TRBJ2-4; the D gene is possibly TRBD2 (5 bases). The length of the CDR3 is 14 residues. The germline gives CDR1 MDHEN, CDR2 SYDVKM. V was pared by 7 bases and J by 6 bases, with 16 bases between. For the CDR3, the DNA is TGTGCCAGCATGGAAAGCGGACTTGCAAACATTCAGTACTTC. It translates to CASMESGLANIQYF.

The chain links TRBV19 to TRBJ2-7; 11 bases fit TRBD2. Germline loops: CDR1 LNHDA, CDR2 SQIVND (reference sequence). V dropped 4 bases and J dropped 5; count of bases not matched to a gene: 7. There are 15 residues in the CDR3. The CDR3 bases are TGTGCCAGTAGTAAACTAGCGGGAGAATTTGACGAGCAGTACTTC. Translating gives CASSKLAGEFDEQYF. Looking up the rest from reference TRBV19 and TRBJ2-7 gives the full variable domain: DGGITQSPKYLFRKEGQNVTLSCEQNLNHDAMYWYRQDPGQGLRLIYYSQIVNDFQKGDIAEGYSVSREKKESFPLTVTSAQKNPTAFYLCASSKLAGEFDEQYFGPGTRLTVT.

The genes are TRBV5-1 and TRBJ2-3; no clear D. Germline CDR1 SGHRS, CDR2 YFSETQ. With 4 bases removed from V and 5 bases from J, the gap between germline ends came to 14 bases. The CDR3 contains 14 residues. In DNA, the CDR3 is TGCGCCAGCAGCACCACTTGGTCCAGAGATACGCAGTATTTT. The encoded protein is CASSTTWSRDTQYF. The full variable domain, completed using reference TRBV5-1 and TRBJ2-3, is KAGVTQTPRYLIKTRGQQVTLSCSPISGHRSVSWYQQTPGQGLQFLFEYFSETQRNKGNFPGRFSGRQFSNSRSEMNVSTLELGDSALYLCASSTTWSRDTQYFGPGTRLTVL.

The chain has TRBV14 and TRBJ1-2, with 7 bases aligning to TRBD1. V trimming: 5 bases; J trimming: 2 bases; junction bases outside the gene matches: 2. Germline-derived CDR1 and CDR2 are SGHDN and FVKESK. CDR3 size: 13 residues. The CDR3 DNA follows: TGTGCCAGCAGCGCGGGACAGAACTATGGCTACACCTTC. Amino acids: CASSAGQNYGYTF.

This clone occurred a few times. The chain links TRBV9 to TRBJ2-7; 10 bases map to TRBD1. From germline, CDR1 is SGDLS and CDR2 YYNGEE. Trimming removed 2 bases from V and 1 base from J; junction bases left unmatched: 3. CDR3 length: 15 residues. The CDR3 sequence is CASSVGTGASYEQYF. CDR3 sequence (DNA): TGTGCCAGCAGCGTCGGGACAGGGGCTTCCTACGAGCAGTACTTC.

The chain couples TRBV5-1 to TRBJ2-4; maybe TRBD1 (5 bases). With 4 bases removed from V and 3 bases from J, the gap between germline ends came to 11 bases. The CDR3 has 14 residues. CDR1 SGHRS and CDR2 YFSETQ come from the germline V gene. CDR3 protein: CASSPGMDKNIQYF. The CDR3 DNA is TGCGCCAGCAGCCCAGGGATGGACAAAAACATTCAGTACTTC.

The chain links TRBV2 to TRBJ1-2, with 8 bases fitting TRBD1. V shed 9 bases and J 3 bases; nucleotides not matched to a gene: 3. The CDR3 totals 12 residues. Germline V gene lookup returns CDR1 SNHLY and CDR2 FYNNEI. The CDR3 DNA is TGTGCCAGGGTGACAGGGGACTATGGCTACACCTTC. It yields the protein CARVTGDYGYTF.

V is TRBV18 and J is TRBJ1-2, with D possibly matching TRBD1 (5 bases). CDR3 length equals 16 residues. Per the germline V gene, CDR1 is KGHSH and CDR2 is LQKENI. Trimming removed 0 bases from V and 6 bases from J, with 17 bases in between. This chain's CDR3 is CASSPPGGGSPNGYTF. The CDR3 nucleotides read TGTGCCAGCTCACCACCGGGCGGGGGATCTCCAAATGGCTACACCTTC.

CDR3 DNA sequence: TGTGCCACCAGTGTGCAGGGGGCTGGCAATGAGCAGTTCTTC. This gives the protein CATSVQGAGNEQFF. The chain recombines TRBV24-1 with TRBJ2-1; 8 bases are shared with TRBD1. V gave up 5 bases and J gave up 6 bases; unmatched junction bases: 5. The CDR3 has 14 residues. Germline V gene lookup returns CDR1 KGHDR and CDR2 SFDVKD.

This clone was observed a few times. The genes are TRBV6-6 and TRBJ1-5, with TRBD1 as a possible D gene (6 bases). With 6 bases removed from V and 4 bases from J, the gap between germline ends came to 13 bases. In germline, CDR1 is MNHNY, CDR2 SVGAGI (reference sequence). The CDR3 has 14 residues. Here the CDR3 DNA reads TGTGCCAGCAGGGAGACAGGAGATAATCAGCCCCAGCATTTT. Amino acid sequence: CASRETGDNQPQHF.

This clone was observed a few times. The chain couples TRBV19 to TRBJ2-2; D could derive from TRBD1 or TRBD2 (5 bases each). The CDR3 has 15 residues. CDR1 and CDR2 (germline): LNHDA, SQIVND (reference sequence). Trimming pared 7 bases from V and 4 bases from J, leaving 16 bases between. The CDR3 spells CASTNWGFGTGELFF. CDR3 in DNA: TGTGCCAGTACTAACTGGGGGTTTGGCACCGGGGAGCTGTTTTTT.

CDR3 amino acids: CASRSGANTGELFF. CDR3 bases: TGTGCCAGCAGAAGCGGGGCGAACACCGGGGAGCTGTTTTTT. The V gene is TRBV7-3, the J gene TRBJ2-2; 7 nucleotides agree with TRBD2. This CDR3 is built from 14 residues. V shed 6 bases and J 0 bases; nucleotides not matched to a gene: 1. The germline V gene has CDR1 SGHTA and CDR2 FQGTGA.

The V call is TRBV30, the J call TRBJ2-5, with D uncertain. Trimming left V 2 bases short and J 1 base short, with 2 bases between. The germline gives CDR1 GTSNPN, CDR2 SVGIG (reference sequence). The CDR3 has 11 residues. For the CDR3, the DNA is TGTGCCTGGAGTATCCAAGAGACCCAGTACTTC. Translating gives CAWSIQETQYF.